The clone carrying this T cell receptor beta chain was detected a few times. Its antigen is not identified. Germline V lookup: CDR1 ENHRY, CDR2 SYGVKD. V dropped 3 bases and J dropped 1 base, with 9 bases sitting between them. This CDR3 comprises 14 residues. The source of the sample is a study of beta chain features in type 1 diabetes. Broader study findings: The study found moderately but significantly shorter TCRB CDR3s in all four CD4+ subsets of Type 1 diabetes patients.

The whole isolated RNA underwent reverse transcription, so sequencing captured expressed TCRB transcripts. Clones were sequenced by immunoSEQ multiplex PCR, and TCRdb holds only the in-frame ones, with some missing. The sample has approximately 26,000 clones; less than 75% are singletons. Sequenced sample: Tregs from blood. This clonotype originated in a woman in her twenties or thirties with type 1 diabetes. V usage is TRBV10-3 and J usage is TRBJ1-1; the D gene is possibly TRBD1 (5 bases). CDR3 loop: CAISERGANTEAFF. DNA for the CDR3: TGTGCCATCAGTGAACGCGGGGCGAACACTGAAGCTTTCTTT.